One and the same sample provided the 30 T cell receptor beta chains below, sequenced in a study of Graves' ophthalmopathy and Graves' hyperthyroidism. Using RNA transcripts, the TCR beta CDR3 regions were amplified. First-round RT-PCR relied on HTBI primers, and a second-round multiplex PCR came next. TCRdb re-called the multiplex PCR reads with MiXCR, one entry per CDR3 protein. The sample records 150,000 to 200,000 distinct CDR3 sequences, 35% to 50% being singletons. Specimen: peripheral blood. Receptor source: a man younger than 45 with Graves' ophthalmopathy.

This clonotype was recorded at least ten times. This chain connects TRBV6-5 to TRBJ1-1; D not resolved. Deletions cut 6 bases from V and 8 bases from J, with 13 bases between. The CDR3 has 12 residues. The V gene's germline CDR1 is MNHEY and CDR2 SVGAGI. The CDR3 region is CASSRTRQEAFF. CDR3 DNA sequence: TGTGCCAGCAGCAGGACTCGGCAGGAAGCTTTCTTT.

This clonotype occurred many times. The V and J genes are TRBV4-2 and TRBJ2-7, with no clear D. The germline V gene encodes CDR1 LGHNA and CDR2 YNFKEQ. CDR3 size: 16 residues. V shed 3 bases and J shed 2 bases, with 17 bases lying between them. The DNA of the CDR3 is TGTGCCAGCAGCCAGGAAGGGTCCCAAAAAGCCTACGAGCAGTACTTC. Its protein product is CASSQEGSQKAYEQYF.

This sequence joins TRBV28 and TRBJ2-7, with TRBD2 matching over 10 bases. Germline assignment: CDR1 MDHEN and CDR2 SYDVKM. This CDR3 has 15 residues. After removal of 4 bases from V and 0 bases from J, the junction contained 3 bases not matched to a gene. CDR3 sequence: CASSSSGSGSYEQYF. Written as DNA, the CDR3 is TGTGCCAGCAGTTCTAGCGGGAGTGGCTCCTACGAGCAGTACTTC.

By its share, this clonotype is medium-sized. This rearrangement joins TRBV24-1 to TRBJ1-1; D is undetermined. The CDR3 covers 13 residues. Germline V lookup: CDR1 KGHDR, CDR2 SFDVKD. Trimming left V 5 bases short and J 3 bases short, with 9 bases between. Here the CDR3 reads CATSAQADTEAFF. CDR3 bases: TGTGCCACCAGTGCCCAGGCGGACACTGAAGCTTTCTTT.

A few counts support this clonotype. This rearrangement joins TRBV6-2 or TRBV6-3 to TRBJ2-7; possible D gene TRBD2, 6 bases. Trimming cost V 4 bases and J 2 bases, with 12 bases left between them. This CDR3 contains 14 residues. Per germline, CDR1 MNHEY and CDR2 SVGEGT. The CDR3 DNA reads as TGTGCCAGCAGTTCCTTTCGACTAGCCTACGAGCAGTACTTC. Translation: CASSSFRLAYEQYF.

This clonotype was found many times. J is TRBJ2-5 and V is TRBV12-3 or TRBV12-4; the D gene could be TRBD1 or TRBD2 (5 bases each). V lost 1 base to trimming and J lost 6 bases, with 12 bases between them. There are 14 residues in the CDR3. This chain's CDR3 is CASSLVGDLQTQYF. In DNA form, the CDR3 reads TGTGCCAGCAGTTTAGTGGGGGATCTACAGACCCAGTACTTC.

The CDR3 region has the DNA TGTGCCAGCACCCGACAGAGCTGGGAGCAGTACTTC. Protein sequence: CASTRQSWEQYF. The chain employs TRBV6-2 or TRBV6-3 and TRBJ2-7, with a weak D call TRBD1 (5 bases). The V gene's germline CDR1 is MNHEY and CDR2 SVGEGT. The CDR3 contains 12 residues. The ends were cut back, 7 bases at V and 7 bases at J, with 14 bases in the middle.

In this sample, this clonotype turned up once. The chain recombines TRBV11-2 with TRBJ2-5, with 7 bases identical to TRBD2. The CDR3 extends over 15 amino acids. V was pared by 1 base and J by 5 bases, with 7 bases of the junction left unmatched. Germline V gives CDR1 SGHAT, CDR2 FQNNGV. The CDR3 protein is CASSLASGRVETQYF. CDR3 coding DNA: TGTGCCAGCAGCTTAGCCTCGGGGAGGGTGGAGACCCAGTACTTC.

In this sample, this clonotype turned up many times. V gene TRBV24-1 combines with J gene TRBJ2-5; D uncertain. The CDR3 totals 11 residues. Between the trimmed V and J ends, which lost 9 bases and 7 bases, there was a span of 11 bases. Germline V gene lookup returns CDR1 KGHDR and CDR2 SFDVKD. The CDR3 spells CATSASGTQYF. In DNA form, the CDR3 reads TGTGCCACCTCCGCGTCCGGGACCCAGTACTTC.

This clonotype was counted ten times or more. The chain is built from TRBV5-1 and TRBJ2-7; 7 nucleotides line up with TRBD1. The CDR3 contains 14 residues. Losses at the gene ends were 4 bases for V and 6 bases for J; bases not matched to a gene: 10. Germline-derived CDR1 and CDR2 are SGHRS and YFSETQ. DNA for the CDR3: TGCGCCAGCAGCCCGGGACAGACGAGGTCCGAGCAGTACTTC. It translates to CASSPGQTRSEQYF.

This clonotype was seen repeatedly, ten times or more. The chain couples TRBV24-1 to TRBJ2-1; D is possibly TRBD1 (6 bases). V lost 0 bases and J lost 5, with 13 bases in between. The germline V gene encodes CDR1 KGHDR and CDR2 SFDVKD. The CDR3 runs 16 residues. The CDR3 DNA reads TGTGCCACCAGTGATTTGGGCAGGGGACGCGACAATGAGCAGTTCTTC. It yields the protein CATSDLGRGRDNEQFF.

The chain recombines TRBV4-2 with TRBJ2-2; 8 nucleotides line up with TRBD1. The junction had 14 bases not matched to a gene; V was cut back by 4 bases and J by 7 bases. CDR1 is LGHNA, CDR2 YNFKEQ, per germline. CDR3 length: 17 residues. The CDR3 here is CASSPRTGPKYFGELFF. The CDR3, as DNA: TGTGCCAGCAGCCCAAGGACAGGGCCGAAATATTTCGGGGAGCTGTTTTTT.

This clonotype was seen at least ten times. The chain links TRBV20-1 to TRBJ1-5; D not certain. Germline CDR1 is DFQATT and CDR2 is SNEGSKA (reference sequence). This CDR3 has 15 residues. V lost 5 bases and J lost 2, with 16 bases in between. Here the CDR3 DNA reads TGCAGTGCTTTGGACCGCCTGGGAGGCAATCAGCCCCAGCATTTT. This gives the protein CSALDRLGGNQPQHF.

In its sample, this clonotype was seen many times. The CDR3 coding sequence is TGTGCCAGCAGGTCTTCCCGGGACAGGGAGGTCTTCGAGCAGTACTTC. This sequence encodes CASRSSRDREVFEQYF. The V call is TRBV6-2 or TRBV6-3, the J call TRBJ2-7; 9 nucleotides match TRBD1. Germline CDR1 and CDR2: MNHEY and SVGEGT. V gave up 6 bases and J gave up 6 bases; unmatched junction bases: 15. The CDR3 has 16 amino acids.

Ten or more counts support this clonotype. CDR3 sequence reads: CASSLVGYEQYF. The CDR3 DNA reads TGTGCCAGCAGCTTAGTAGGCTACGAGCAGTACTTC. This chain joins TRBV7-2 and TRBJ2-7; D not certain. The V and J ends lost 1 base and 3 bases respectively, with 4 bases between them. This CDR3 has 12 residues. Germline CDR1 is SGHTA and CDR2 is FQGNSA.

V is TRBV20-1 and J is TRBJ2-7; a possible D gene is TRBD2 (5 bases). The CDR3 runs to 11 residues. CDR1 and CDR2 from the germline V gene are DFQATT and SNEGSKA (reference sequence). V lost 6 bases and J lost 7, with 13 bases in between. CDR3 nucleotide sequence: TGCAGTGCCCTAGCCGGAGTAGAGCAGTACTTC. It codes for CSALAGVEQYF.

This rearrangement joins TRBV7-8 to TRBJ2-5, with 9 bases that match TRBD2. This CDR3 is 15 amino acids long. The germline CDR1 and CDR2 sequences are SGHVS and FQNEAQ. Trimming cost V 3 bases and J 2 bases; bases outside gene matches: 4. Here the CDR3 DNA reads TGTGCCAGCAGCTTGCCGACTAGCGGACAAGAGACCCAGTACTTC. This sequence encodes CASSLPTSGQETQYF.

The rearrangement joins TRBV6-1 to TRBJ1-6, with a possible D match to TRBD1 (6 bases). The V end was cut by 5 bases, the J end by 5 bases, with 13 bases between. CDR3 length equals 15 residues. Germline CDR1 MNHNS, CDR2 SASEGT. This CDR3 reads CASSKTGRDNSPLHF. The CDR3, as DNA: TGTGCCAGCAGTAAGACAGGCAGGGATAATTCACCCCTCCACTTT.

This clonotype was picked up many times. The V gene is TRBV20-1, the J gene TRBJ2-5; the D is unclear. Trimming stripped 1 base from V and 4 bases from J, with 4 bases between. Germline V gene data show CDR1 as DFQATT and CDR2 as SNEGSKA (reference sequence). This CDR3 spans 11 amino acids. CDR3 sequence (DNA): TGCAGTGCTAGAGTCATAGAGACCCAGTACTTC. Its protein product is CSARVIETQYF.

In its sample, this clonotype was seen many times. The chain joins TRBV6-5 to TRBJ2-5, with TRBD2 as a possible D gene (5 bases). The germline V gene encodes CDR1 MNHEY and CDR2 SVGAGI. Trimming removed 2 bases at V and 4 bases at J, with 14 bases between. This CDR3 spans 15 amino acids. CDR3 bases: TGTGCCAGCAGTTACCACGAGGGAACTTTAGAGACCCAGTACTTC. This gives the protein CASSYHEGTLETQYF.

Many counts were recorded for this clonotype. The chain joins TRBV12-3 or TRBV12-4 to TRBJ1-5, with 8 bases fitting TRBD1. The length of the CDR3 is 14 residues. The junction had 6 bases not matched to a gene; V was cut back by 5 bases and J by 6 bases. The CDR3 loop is CASSPETGAQPQHF. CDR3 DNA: TGTGCCAGCAGTCCAGAGACAGGGGCTCAGCCCCAGCATTTT.

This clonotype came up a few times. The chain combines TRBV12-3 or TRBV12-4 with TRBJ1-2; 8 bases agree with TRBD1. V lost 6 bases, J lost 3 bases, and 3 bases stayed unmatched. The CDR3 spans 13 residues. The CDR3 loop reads CASRGTGYYGYTF. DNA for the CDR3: TGTGCCAGCAGGGGGACAGGATACTATGGCTACACCTTC.

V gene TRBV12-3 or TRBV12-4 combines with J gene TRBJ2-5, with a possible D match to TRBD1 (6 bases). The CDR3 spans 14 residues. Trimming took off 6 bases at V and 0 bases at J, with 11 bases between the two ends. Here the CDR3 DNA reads TGTGCCAGCAGACGAGGGACAAACCAAGAGACCCAGTACTTC. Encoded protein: CASRRGTNQETQYF.

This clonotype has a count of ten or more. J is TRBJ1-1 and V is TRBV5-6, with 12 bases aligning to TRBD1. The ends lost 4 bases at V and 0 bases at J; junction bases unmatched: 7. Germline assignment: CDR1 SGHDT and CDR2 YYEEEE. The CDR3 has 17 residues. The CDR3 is CASSRDRGRVMNTEAFF. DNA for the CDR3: TGTGCCAGCAGCCGGGACAGGGGGCGGGTTATGAACACTGAAGCTTTCTTT.

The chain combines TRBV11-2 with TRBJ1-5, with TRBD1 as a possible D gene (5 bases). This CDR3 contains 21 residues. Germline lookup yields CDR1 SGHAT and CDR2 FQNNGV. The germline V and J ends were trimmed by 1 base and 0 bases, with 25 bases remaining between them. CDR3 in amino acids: CASSLVGGSELRAHSNQPQHF. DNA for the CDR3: TGTGCCAGCAGCTTAGTTGGGGGATCCGAACTTCGGGCCCATAGCAATCAGCCCCAGCATTTT.

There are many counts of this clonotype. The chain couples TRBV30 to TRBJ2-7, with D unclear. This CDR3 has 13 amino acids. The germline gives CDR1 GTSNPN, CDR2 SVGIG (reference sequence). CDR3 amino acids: CAAGRSLLGEQYF. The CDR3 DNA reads TGTGCTGCAGGAAGGAGTCTCCTGGGTGAGCAGTACTTC.

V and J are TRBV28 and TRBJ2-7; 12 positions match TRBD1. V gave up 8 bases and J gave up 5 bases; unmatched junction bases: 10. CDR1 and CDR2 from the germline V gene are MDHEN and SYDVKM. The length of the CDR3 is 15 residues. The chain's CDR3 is CASREPGQGANEQYF. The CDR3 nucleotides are TGTGCCAGCCGAGAACCGGGACAGGGGGCGAACGAGCAGTACTTC.

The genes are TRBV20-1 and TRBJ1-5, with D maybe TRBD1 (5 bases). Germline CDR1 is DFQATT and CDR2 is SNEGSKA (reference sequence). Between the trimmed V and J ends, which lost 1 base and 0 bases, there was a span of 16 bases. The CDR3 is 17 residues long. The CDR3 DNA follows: TGCAGTGCTAGAGTCCGTTTTGGGGGTAATAGCAATCAGCCCCAGCATTTT. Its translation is CSARVRFGGNSNQPQHF.

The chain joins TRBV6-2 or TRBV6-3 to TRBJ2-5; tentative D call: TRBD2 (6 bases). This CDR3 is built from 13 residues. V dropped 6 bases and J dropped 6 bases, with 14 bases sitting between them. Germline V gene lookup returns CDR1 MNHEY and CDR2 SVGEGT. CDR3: CASSSGREKTQYF. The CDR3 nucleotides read TGTGCCAGCAGCTCGGGCCGGGAGAAGACCCAGTACTTC.

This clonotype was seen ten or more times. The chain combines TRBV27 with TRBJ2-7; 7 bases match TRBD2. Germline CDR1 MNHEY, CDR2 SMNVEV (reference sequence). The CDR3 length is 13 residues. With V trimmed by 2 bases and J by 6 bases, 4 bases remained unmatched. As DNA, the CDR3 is TGTGCCAGCAGTTTAAGCGGGGTTCGCGAGCAGTACTTC. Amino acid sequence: CASSLSGVREQYF.